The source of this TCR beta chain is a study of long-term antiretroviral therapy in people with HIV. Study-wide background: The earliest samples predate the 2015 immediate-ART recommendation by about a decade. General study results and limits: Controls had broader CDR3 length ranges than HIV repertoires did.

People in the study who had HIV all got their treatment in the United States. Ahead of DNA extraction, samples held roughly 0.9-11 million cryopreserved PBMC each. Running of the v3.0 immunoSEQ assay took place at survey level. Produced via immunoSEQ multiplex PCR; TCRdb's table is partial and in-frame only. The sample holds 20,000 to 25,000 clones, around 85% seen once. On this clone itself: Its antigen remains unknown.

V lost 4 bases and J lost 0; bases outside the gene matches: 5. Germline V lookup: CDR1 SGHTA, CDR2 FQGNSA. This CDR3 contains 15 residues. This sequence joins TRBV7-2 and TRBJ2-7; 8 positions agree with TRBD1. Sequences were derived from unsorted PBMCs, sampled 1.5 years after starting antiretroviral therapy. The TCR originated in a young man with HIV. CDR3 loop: CASSYPGTGSYEQYF. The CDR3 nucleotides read TGTGCCAGCAGCTACCCCGGGACAGGCTCCTACGAGCAGTACTTC.